This T cell receptor (beta chain) originates from a study of CD8+CD57+ T cells in acquired aplastic anemia. This clonotype was seen ten or more times. The TCR beta profiling, which covered VDJ combination and CDR3 sequence, was carried out using genomic DNA as the template. Using its own MiXCR run on the reads, TCRdb lists one record per CDR3 protein. The sample lists under 250,000 distinct CDR3 sequences; more than 40% were seen once. Trimming took 0 bases from V and 0 from J, leaving 14 bases between them. Germline V gene lookup returns CDR1 SEHNR and CDR2 FQNEAQ (reference sequence). The CDR3 totals 17 residues. Flow cytometry had shown expanded CD8+CD57+ cells in the patients chosen for sequencing.

The V call is TRBV7-9, the J call TRBJ1-2, with D possibly being TRBD1 (5 bases). The sequence was collected from a human donor with aplastic anemia. Sample: sorted CD4+, CD8+, or CD8+CD57+ T cells (not recorded which) from PBMCs. DNA of the CDR3: TGTGCCAGCAGCTTAGCGGGGCGGGGCAGGGCTAACTATGGCTACACCTTC. Protein sequence: CASSLAGRGRANYGYTF.